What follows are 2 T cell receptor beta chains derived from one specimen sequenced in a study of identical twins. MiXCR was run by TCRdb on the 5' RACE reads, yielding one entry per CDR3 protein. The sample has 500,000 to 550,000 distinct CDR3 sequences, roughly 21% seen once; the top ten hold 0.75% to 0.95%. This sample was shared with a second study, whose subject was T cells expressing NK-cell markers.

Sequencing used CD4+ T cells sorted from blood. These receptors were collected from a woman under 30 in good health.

The CDR3 bases are TGTGCCAGCAGTTACCGTTACAGGGAGGGAAGTCGTGAGCAGTTCTTC. Its protein product is CASSYRYREGSREQFF. This chain joins TRBV6-5 and TRBJ2-1; TRBD2 is a possible D gene (7 bases). The V gene's germline CDR1 is MNHEY and CDR2 SVGAGI. The V end lost 2 bases, the J end lost 9 bases, and 20 bases lay between the germline ends. The CDR3 contains 16 residues.

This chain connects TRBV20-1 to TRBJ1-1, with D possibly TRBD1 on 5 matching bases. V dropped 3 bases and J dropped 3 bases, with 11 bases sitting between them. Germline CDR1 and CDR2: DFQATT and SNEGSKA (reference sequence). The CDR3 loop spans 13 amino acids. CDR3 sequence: CSASSGTDTEAFF. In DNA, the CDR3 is TGCAGTGCTAGTTCGGGGACGGACACTGAAGCTTTCTTT.